Below are 23 T cell receptor beta chains sequenced from a single sample in a study of T cell changes during pregnancy in multiple sclerosis. Clones were read by immunoSEQ multiplex PCR, and TCRdb kept only the in-frame ones, dropping some. The sample lists some 80,000 clones; about 93% were seen once. The sequences come from CD4+ T cells from peripheral blood mononuclear cells, collected after pregnancy. The origin of the receptors is a female donor with multiple sclerosis, enrolled in a pregnancy study.

CDR3 sequence reads: CASSQEAAGGRTGELFF. Here the CDR3 DNA reads TGCGCCAGCAGCCAAGAGGCAGCGGGAGGACGGACCGGGGAGCTGTTTTTT. V usage is TRBV4-1 and J usage is TRBJ2-2; 9 nucleotides line up with TRBD2. Germline V lookup: CDR1 MGHRA, CDR2 YSYEKL. Trimming cost V 0 bases and J 5 bases; bases outside gene matches: 7. This CDR3 contains 17 residues.

V and J are TRBV27 and TRBJ2-6; no definite D call. V lost 2 bases and J lost 1, with 6 bases in between. Germline CDR1 and CDR2: MNHEY and SMNVEV (reference sequence). The CDR3 is made up of 15 amino acids. The CDR3 DNA sequence: TGTGCCAGCAGTTTAAGAGTATCTGGGGCCAACGTCCTGACTTTC. It codes for CASSLRVSGANVLTF.

CDR3: CASSTASGLHPEQFF. The CDR3 DNA reads as TGTGCCAGTAGTACGGCTAGCGGACTGCACCCTGAGCAGTTCTTC. The rearrangement links TRBV19 to TRBJ2-1, with 7 positions matching TRBD2. CDR1 is LNHDA, CDR2 SQIVND, per germline (reference sequence). The CDR3 runs to 15 residues. J gave up 9 bases and V 4 bases, and 12 bases lay outside the gene matches.

On this clone: Since the CDR3 does not end with the conserved phenylalanine or tryptophan, this likely comes from a read error. The genes are TRBV7-9 and TRBJ1-2, with no clear D. Trimming took 5 bases from V and 10 from J, leaving 11 bases between them. The CDR3 has 11 residues. Germline assignment: CDR1 SEHNR and CDR2 FQNEAQ (reference sequence). The CDR3 DNA reads TGTGCCAGCAGCATGGTCTACCACTACACCCTC. Its translation: CASSMVYHYTL.

The chain recombines TRBV7-9 with TRBJ1-4; possibly TRBD1 for D (5 bases). The V and J ends lost 5 bases and 4 bases respectively, with 14 bases between them. The CDR3 sequence is 15 residues long. Per the germline V gene, CDR1 is SEHNR and CDR2 is FQNEAQ (reference sequence). This chain's CDR3 is CASSPSTDLNEKLFF. The CDR3 nucleotides are TGTGCCAGCAGCCCCTCGACAGACCTTAATGAAAAACTGTTTTTT.

This clone was detected only a few times. This sequence joins TRBV11-2 and TRBJ2-5; TRBD1 matches 7 bases. Germline loops: CDR1 SGHAT, CDR2 FQNNGV. Trimming at V came to 5 bases and at J to 0 bases, leaving 3 bases not matched to a gene. The CDR3 runs to 14 residues. The CDR3 sequence is CASSVQGYQETQYF. DNA of the CDR3: TGTGCCAGCAGCGTACAGGGGTACCAAGAGACCCAGTACTTC.

The genes are TRBV9 and TRBJ2-7, with 8 bases aligning to TRBD2. Germline-derived CDR1 and CDR2 are SGDLS and YYNGEE. Trimming at V came to 5 bases and at J to 1 base, leaving 5 bases not matched to a gene. CDR3 length: 14 residues. CDR3 DNA sequence: TGTGCCAGCAGTCGTAGCGGGATTTCCTACGAGCAGTACTTC. Translated: CASSRSGISYEQYF.

The chain joins TRBV28 to TRBJ1-5; D is unclear. Germline CDR1 MDHEN, CDR2 SYDVKM. Trimming shortened V by 5 bases and J by 1 base, and 12 bases separated the two germline ends. The CDR3 consists of 15 residues. CDR3 nucleotides: TGTGCCAGCAGTGCCGCAGGAGGGAGCAATCAGCCCCAGCATTTT. Translated: CASSAAGGSNQPQHF.

Written as DNA, the CDR3 is TGTGCCAGCAGCCCTCCCGGTTATGGCTACACCTTC. It specifies CASSPPGYGYTF. The V and J genes are TRBV5-4 and TRBJ1-2, with D hard to call. V shed 4 bases and J shed 5 bases, with 9 bases lying between them. Per germline, CDR1 SGHNT and CDR2 YYREEE (reference sequence). This CDR3 has 12 residues.

V is TRBV2 and J is TRBJ2-5; TRBD2 agrees at 7 bases. The V gene end was trimmed by 4 bases and the J gene end by 2 bases; junction bases not matched to a gene: 10. CDR1 and CDR2 (germline): SNHLY, FYNNEI. The CDR3 contains 16 residues. This CDR3 reads CASSGGRVTEQETQYF. The DNA of the CDR3 is TGTGCCAGCAGTGGGGGGAGGGTGACGGAACAAGAGACCCAGTACTTC.

The chain uses TRBV6-5 and TRBJ2-7; 10 bases agree with TRBD2. This CDR3 contains 15 residues. The ends lost 7 bases at V and 0 bases at J; junction bases unmatched: 6. CDR1 MNHEY and CDR2 SVGAGI come from the germline V gene. The CDR3 DNA reads as TGTGCCAGCATCCAAGCGGGAGGGCCCTCCTACGAGCAGTACTTC. Amino acid sequence: CASIQAGGPSYEQYF.

The rearrangement uses TRBV28 and TRBJ2-7; 7 nucleotides match TRBD1. The V and J ends lost 3 bases and 6 bases, in that order; junction bases with no gene match: 8. This CDR3 region has 14 residues. Germline CDR1 reads MDHEN; CDR2 reads SYDVKM. CDR3 protein: CASSLPTGAGEQYF. CDR3 in DNA: TGTGCCAGCAGTTTGCCTACAGGGGCCGGCGAGCAGTACTTC.

V gene TRBV6-5 combines with J gene TRBJ1-2, with 7 bases matching TRBD1. The V and J ends lost 9 bases and 4 bases, in that order; junction bases with no gene match: 11. Germline CDR1 and CDR2: MNHEY and SVGAGI. The CDR3 runs to 14 residues. The CDR3 bases are TGTGCCAGTTGTCGACAGGGACGGAGCTATGGCTACACCTTC. The encoded protein is CASCRQGRSYGYTF.

The chain is built from TRBV6-5 and TRBJ1-6; 8 bases are shared with TRBD1. Looked up from germline, CDR1 is MNHEY and CDR2 is SVGAGI. With 4 bases clipped from V and 5 bases from J, the junction kept 4 bases outside the gene matches. CDR3 length equals 15 residues. In DNA form, the CDR3 reads TGTGCCAGCAGTTCGACAGGGGTGAATAATTCACCCCTCCACTTT. Protein sequence: CASSSTGVNNSPLHF.

This rearrangement joins TRBV25-1 to TRBJ1-1, with TRBD1 matching over 8 bases. The germline CDR1 and CDR2 sequences are MGHDK and SYGVNS. Germline trimming cut 4 bases from V and 1 base from J; bases unmatched to any gene: 5. The CDR3 is 15 residues long. The CDR3 reads CASSVAGGANTEAFF. DNA for the CDR3: TGTGCCAGCAGTGTGGCAGGGGGCGCGAACACTGAAGCTTTCTTT.

This chain links TRBV28 with TRBJ2-7, with D tentatively TRBD2 (6 bases). The germline V gene encodes CDR1 MDHEN and CDR2 SYDVKM. Trimming left V 2 bases short and J 6 bases short, with 14 bases between. The CDR3 has 14 residues. The CDR3 is CASSLPRGGFEQYF. The CDR3 DNA reads as TGTGCCAGCAGTTTACCCCGAGGAGGGTTCGAGCAGTACTTC.

The rearrangement links TRBV5-1 to TRBJ2-7, with D perhaps TRBD1 (6 bases). There are 15 residues in the CDR3. V lost 1 base to trimming and J lost 4 bases, with 15 bases between them. Germline CDR1 reads SGHRS; CDR2 reads YFSETQ. CDR3 sequence (DNA): TGCGCCAGCAGCTTGTCACAGGGTGGAGCTTACGAGCAGTACTTC. This translates into CASSLSQGGAYEQYF. The full variable domain, its missing parts supplied by reference TRBV5-1 and TRBJ2-7, is KAGVTQTPRYLIKTRGQQVTLSCSPISGHRSVSWYQQTPGQGLQFLFEYFSETQRNKGNFPGRFSGRQFSNSRSEMNVSTLELGDSALYLCASSLSQGGAYEQYFGPGTRLTVT.

This clone was recorded only once. The CDR3 DNA sequence: TGTGCCAGCAGCCTCGAAAACCTAGCAGGTGTTGATGAGCAGTTCTTC. Translation: CASSLENLAGVDEQFF. The V call is TRBV7-2, the J call TRBJ2-1, with D possibly TRBD2 on 5 matching bases. The CDR3 is 16 amino acids. Germline CDR1 is SGHTA and CDR2 is FQGNSA. V lost 5 bases to trimming and J lost 8 bases, with 22 bases between them.

The chain couples TRBV7-2 to TRBJ1-2; D is ambiguous. The CDR3 runs to 14 residues. Looked up from germline, CDR1 is SGHTA and CDR2 is FQGNSA. Deletions cut 3 bases from V and 6 bases from J, with 14 bases between. The CDR3 DNA reads TGTGCCAGCAGCTTCGAGGCTTACACCCATGGCTACACCTTC. Its protein is CASSFEAYTHGYTF.

The chain uses TRBV6-1 and TRBJ1-2; D not certain. Germline CDR1 is MNHNS and CDR2 is SASEGT. This CDR3 contains 15 residues. Trimming took 2 bases from V and 2 from J, leaving 12 bases between them. The CDR3 is CASSERRGANYGYTF. DNA for the CDR3: TGTGCCAGCAGTGAACGTCGCGGAGCCAACTATGGCTACACCTTC.

This clone was seen a few times. The chain has TRBV19 and TRBJ2-5, with D uncertain. CDR3 length: 14 residues. The V end was cut by 1 base, the J end by 6 bases, with 12 bases between. Germline V CDR1 and CDR2: LNHDA, SQIVND (reference sequence). The CDR3 DNA reads as TGTGCCAGTAGTATAGTAGGAGACGGAAAGACCCAGTACTTC. This codes for CASSIVGDGKTQYF.

The V and J genes are TRBV7-9 and TRBJ2-3; 7 bases align to TRBD2. This CDR3 has 16 amino acids. Germline loops: CDR1 SEHNR, CDR2 FQNEAQ (reference sequence). With 2 bases clipped from V and 3 bases from J, the junction kept 8 bases outside the gene matches. The CDR3 sequence: CASSLSSGIVTDTQYF. CDR3 coding DNA: TGTGCCAGCAGCTTAAGCAGCGGGATAGTAACAGATACGCAGTATTTT.

The chain is built from TRBV7-9 and TRBJ1-5; D may be TRBD1 (5 bases). CDR1 is SEHNR and CDR2 is FQNEAQ in the germline V gene (reference sequence). CDR3 size: 16 residues. Trimming pared 4 bases from V and 0 bases from J, leaving 13 bases between. The DNA of the CDR3 is TGTGCCAGCAGCTCCGGGCCAGGGTATAGCAATCAGCCCCAGCATTTT. It specifies CASSSGPGYSNQPQHF.